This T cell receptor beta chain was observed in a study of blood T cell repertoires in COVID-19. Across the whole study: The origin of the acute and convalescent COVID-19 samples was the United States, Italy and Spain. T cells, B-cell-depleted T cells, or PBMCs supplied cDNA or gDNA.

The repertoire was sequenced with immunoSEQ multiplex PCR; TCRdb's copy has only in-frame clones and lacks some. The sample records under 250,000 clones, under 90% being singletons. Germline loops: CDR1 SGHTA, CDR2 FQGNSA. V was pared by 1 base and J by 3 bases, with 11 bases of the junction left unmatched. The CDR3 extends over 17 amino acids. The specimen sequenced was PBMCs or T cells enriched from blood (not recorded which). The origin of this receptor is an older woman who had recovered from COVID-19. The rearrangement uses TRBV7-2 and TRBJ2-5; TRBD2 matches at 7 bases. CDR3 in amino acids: CASSLGAVGGRKETQYF. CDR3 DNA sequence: TGTGCCAGCAGCTTAGGGGCCGTGGGCGGGAGAAAAGAGACCCAGTACTTC.